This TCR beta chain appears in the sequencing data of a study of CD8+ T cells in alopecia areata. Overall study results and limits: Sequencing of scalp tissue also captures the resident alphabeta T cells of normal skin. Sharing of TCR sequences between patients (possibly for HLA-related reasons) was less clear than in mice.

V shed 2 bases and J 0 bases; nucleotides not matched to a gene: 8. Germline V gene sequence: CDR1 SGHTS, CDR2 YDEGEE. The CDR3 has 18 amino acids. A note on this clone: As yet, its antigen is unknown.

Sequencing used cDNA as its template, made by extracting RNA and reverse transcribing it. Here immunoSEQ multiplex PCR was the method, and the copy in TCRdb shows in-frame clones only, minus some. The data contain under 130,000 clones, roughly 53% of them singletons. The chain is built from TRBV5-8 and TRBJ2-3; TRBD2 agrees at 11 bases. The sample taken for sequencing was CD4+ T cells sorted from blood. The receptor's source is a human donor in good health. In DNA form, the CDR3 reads TGTGCCAGCAGCTTTATGTCTAGCGGGGGGCTCAGCACAGATACGCAGTATTTT. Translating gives CASSFMSSGGLSTDTQYF.